Reported below is one T cell receptor beta chain. Its matching antigen is unknown. An end of the junction differs from the germline gene, which may be a read error. The CDR3 spans 14 residues. CDR1 and CDR2 (germline): SSHAT, FNYEAQ (reference sequence). Via MiXCR, TCRdb re-called the RT-PCR reads, giving one row per CDR3 protein. Here the sample spans 550,000 to 650,000 distinct CDR3 sequences, about 12% being singletons. This sample is part of a study of response to subunit inactivated influenza vaccine. Broader study findings: Authors suggested that a seasonal influenza vaccination recruits few new T cells each time.

The chain combines TRBV7-7 with TRBJ2-5; 8 bases agree with TRBD2. This TCR came from a man aged 45-65 years who received an inactivated influenza vaccine. The specimen comprised PBMCs from blood, sampled on the day of vaccination. The DNA for the CDR3 is TGTGCTAGCAGCTCTAGCGGGCCCAAAGAGACCCAGTACTTC. This codes for CASSSSGPKETQYF.